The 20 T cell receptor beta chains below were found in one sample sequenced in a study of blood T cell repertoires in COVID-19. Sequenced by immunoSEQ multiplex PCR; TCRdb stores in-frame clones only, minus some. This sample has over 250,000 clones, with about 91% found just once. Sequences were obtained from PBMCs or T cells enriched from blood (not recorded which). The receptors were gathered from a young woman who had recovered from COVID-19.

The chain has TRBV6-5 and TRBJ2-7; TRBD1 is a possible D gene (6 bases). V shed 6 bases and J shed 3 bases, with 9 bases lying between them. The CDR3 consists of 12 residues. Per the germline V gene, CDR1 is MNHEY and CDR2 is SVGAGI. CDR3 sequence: CASSQGGYEQYF. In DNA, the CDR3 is TGTGCCAGCAGCCAAGGGGGCTACGAGCAGTACTTC.

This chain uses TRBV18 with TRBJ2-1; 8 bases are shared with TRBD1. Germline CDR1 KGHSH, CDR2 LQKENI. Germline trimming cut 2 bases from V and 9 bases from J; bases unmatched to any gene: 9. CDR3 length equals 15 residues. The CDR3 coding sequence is TGTGCCAGCTCACCAACAGGGGGTGGTCGGGGTGAGCAGTTCTTC. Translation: CASSPTGGGRGEQFF.

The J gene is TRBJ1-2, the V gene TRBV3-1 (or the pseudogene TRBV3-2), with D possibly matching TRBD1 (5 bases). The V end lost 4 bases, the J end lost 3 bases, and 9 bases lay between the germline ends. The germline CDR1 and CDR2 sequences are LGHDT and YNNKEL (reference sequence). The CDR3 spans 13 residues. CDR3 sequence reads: CASSPTGDYGYTF. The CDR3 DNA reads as TGTGCCAGCAGCCCCACGGGGGACTATGGCTACACCTTC.

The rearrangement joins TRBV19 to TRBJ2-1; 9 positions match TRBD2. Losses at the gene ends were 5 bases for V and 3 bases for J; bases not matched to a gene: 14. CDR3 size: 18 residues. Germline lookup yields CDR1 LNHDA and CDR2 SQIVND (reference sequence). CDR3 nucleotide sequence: TGTGCCAGTAGTTCAACAGGGCGGAGTAGCGGGAGCTACAATGAGCAGTTCTTC. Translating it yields CASSSTGRSSGSYNEQFF.

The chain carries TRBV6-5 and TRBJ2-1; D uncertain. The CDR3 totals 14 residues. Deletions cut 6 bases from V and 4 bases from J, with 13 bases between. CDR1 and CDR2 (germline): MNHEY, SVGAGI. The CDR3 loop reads CASRTTRVYNEQFF. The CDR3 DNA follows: TGTGCCAGCAGAACCACCCGGGTATACAATGAGCAGTTCTTC.

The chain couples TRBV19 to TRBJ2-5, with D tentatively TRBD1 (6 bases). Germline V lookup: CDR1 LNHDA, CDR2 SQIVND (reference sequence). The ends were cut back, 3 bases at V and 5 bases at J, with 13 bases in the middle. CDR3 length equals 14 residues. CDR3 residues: CASSMSGAAETQYF. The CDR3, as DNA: TGTGCCAGTAGTATGTCAGGGGCGGCGGAGACCCAGTACTTC.

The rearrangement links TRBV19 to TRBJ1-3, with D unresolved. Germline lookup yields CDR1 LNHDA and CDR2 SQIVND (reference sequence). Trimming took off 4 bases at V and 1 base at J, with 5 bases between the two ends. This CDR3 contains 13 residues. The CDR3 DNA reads TGTGCCAGTAGTACGCAGTCTGGAAACACCATATATTTT. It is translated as CASSTQSGNTIYF. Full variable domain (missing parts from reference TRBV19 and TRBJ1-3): DGGITQSPKYLFRKEGQNVTLSCEQNLNHDAMYWYRQDPGQGLRLIYYSQIVNDFQKGDIAEGYSVSREKKESFPLTVTSAQKNPTAFYLCASSTQSGNTIYFGEGSWLTVV.

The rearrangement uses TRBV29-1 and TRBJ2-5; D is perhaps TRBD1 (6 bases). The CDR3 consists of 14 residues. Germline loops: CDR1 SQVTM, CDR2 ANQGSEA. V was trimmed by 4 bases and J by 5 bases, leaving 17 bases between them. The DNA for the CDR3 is TGCAGCGTTGTCGGGACAAGGGAGCAGGAGACCCAGTACTTC. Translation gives CSVVGTREQETQYF.

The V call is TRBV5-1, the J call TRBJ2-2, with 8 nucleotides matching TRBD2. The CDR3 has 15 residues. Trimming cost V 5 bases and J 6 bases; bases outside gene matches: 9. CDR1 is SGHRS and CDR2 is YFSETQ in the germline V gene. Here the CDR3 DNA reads TGCGCCAGCAGTTATTTAGCGGGAAGGGCCGGGGAGCTGTTTTTT. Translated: CASSYLAGRAGELFF.

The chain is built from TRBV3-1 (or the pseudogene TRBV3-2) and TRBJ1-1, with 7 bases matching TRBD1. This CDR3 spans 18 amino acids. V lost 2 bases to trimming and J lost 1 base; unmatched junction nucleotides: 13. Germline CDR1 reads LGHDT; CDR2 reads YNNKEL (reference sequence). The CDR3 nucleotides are TGTGCCAGCAGCCAACGACAGGGCCGGCACATGGAGAACACTGAAGCTTTCTTT. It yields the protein CASSQRQGRHMENTEAFF.

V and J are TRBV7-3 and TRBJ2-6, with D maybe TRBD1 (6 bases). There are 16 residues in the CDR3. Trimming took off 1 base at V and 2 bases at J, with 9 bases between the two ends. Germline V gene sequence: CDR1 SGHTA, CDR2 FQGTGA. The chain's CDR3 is CASSLKAGAGANVLTF. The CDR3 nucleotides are TGTGCCAGCAGCTTAAAGGCAGGGGCTGGGGCCAACGTCCTGACTTTC.

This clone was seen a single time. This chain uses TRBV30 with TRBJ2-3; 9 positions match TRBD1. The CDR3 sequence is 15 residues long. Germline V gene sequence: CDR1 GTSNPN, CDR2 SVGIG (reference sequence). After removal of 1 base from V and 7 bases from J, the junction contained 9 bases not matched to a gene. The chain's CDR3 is CAWSAHGTGSNTQYF. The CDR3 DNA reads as TGTGCCTGGAGTGCCCACGGGACAGGGTCGAATACGCAGTATTTT.

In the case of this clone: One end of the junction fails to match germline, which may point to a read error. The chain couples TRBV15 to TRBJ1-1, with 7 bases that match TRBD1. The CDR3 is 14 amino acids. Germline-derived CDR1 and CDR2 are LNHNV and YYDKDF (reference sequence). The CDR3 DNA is TGTGCCACCAGAAGAGGACAGGCTAACACTGAAGCTTTCTTT. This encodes CATRRGQANTEAFF.

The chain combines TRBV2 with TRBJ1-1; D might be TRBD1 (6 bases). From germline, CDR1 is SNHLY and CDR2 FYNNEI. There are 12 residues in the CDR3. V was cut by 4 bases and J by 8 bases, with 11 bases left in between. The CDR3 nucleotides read TGTGCCAGCAGTGCGACAGGAGGCGAAGCTTTCTTT. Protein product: CASSATGGEAFF.

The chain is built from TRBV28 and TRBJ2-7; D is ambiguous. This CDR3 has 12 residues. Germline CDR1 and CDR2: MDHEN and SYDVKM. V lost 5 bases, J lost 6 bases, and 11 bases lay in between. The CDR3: CASSLVPTEQYF. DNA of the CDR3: TGTGCCAGCAGTCTAGTCCCAACCGAGCAGTACTTC. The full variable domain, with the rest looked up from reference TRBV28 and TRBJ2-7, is DVKVTQSSRYLVKRTGEKVFLECVQDMDHENMFWYRQDPGLGLRLIYFSYDVKMKEKGDIPEGYSVSREKKERFSLILESASTNQTSMYLCASSLVPTEQYFGPGTRLTVT.

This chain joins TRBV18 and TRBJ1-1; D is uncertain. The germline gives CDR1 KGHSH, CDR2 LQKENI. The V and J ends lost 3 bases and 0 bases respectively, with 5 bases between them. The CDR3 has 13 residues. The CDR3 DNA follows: TGTGCCAGCTCACCGGCACTGAACACTGAAGCTTTCTTT. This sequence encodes CASSPALNTEAFF.

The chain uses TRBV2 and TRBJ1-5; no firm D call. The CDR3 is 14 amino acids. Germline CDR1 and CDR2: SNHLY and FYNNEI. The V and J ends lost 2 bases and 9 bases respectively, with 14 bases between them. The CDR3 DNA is TGTGCCAGCAGTGAACGGGCGGGTGTTGCGCCCCAGCATTTT. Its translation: CASSERAGVAPQHF.

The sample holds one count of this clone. CDR3 region: CASSEVDGEGTEAFF. The CDR3, as DNA: TGTGCCAGCAGCGAAGTTGACGGGGAGGGCACTGAAGCTTTCTTT. The chain carries TRBV3-1 (or the pseudogene TRBV3-2) and TRBJ1-1; D is undetermined. The length of the CDR3 is 15 residues. The ends were cut back, 5 bases at V and 4 bases at J, with 17 bases in the middle. CDR1 is LGHDT and CDR2 is YNNKEL in the germline V gene (reference sequence).

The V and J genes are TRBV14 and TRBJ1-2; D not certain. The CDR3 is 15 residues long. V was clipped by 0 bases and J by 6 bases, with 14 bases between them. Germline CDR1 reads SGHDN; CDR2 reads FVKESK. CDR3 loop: CASSQDWQSTHGYTF. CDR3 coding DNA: TGTGCCAGCAGCCAAGATTGGCAATCCACCCATGGCTACACCTTC.

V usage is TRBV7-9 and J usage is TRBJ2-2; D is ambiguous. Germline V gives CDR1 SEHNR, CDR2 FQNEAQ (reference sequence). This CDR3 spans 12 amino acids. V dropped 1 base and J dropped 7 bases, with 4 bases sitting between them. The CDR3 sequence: CASSLVGGELFF. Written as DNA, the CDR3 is TGTGCCAGCAGCTTAGTCGGCGGGGAGCTGTTTTTT. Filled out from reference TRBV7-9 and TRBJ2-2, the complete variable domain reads DTGVSQNPRHKITKRGQNVTFRCDPISEHNRLYWYRQTLGQGPEFLTYFQNEAQLEKSRLLSDRFSAERPKGSFSTLEIQRTEQGDSAMYLCASSLVGGELFFGEGSRLTVL.